The present entry profiles one TCR beta chain with its context. What it recognizes is unknown. The sample comes from a study of identical twins' blood T cells. Study-wide results and caveats: Each donor's most abundant TCRbeta clonotypes shared more CDR3 sequences with her twin than unrelated donors.

Germline values: CDR1 SGHDN, CDR2 FVKESK. CDR3 size: 13 residues. Trimming took 4 bases from V and 6 from J; bases not matched to a gene: 6. TCRdb called the 5' RACE reads again in MiXCR, with one record for every CDR3 protein. The sample yields 300,000 to 400,000 distinct CDR3 sequences, about 28% seen once. The receptor comes from a woman aged 18-55 years in good health. The chain joins TRBV14 to TRBJ2-7; 7 bases are shared with TRBD1. The sequencing input was PBMCs. This CDR3 is CASSLLTGSEQYF. CDR3 sequence (DNA): TGTGCCAGCAGCCTATTGACAGGGAGCGAGCAGTACTTC.